Detailed here is one T cell receptor beta chain. Its antigen is still unknown. Time point here: persistent/refractory GD, antithyroid drugs over 5 years with positive TRAb. PBMC RNA served as the TCR library source. This sample stems from a study of regulatory T cells in long-lasting Graves disease. At the level of the study: More than 5 years of antithyroid drugs with positive TSH receptor antibodies defined persistent Graves' disease.

Building the TCR beta libraries relied on iRepertoire HTBI primers, and CDR3 regions underwent Arm-PCR. TCRdb called the multiplex PCR reads again in MiXCR, with one record for every CDR3 protein. The repertoire holds roughly 400,000 distinct CDR3 sequences, with roughly 20% as singletons. Germline V lookup: CDR1 DFQATT, CDR2 SNEGSKA (reference sequence). The length of the CDR3 is 16 residues. After removal of 3 bases from V and 0 bases from J, the junction contained 5 bases not matched to a gene. Study-wide points: It is possible that accuracy was reduced by the small size of the sample.

The chain joins TRBV20-1 to TRBJ1-6; 7 bases match TRBD1. The sequence was obtained from a female donor with Graves disease. Here the sequenced sample was peripheral blood mononuclear cells (PBMCs), taken when the disease was refractory, from a patient treated with antithyroid drugs. This CDR3 reads CSASPTGSSYNSPLHF. In DNA, the CDR3 is TGCAGTGCTAGCCCGACAGGGAGCTCCTATAATTCACCCCTCCACTTT.